This T cell receptor (beta chain) was captured in a study of OX40 agonist ivuxolimab in advanced cancers. In the study overall: Ivuxolimab was a fully human IgG2 agonistic monoclonal antibody targeting the costimulatory receptor OX40 (CD134). The point of sequencing TCRbeta in the periphery was to test whether ivuxolimab changed TCR sequence diversity and drove clonal T-cell expansion. The dose-escalation cohort was 82.7% male with a mean age of approximately 60 years, ranging from roughly 23 to 90. The paper describes the monotherapy dose-escalation part (N of about 50 patients) of the phase I trial of ivuxolimab. Prior anti-PD-1, anti-PD-L1 or anti-CTLA-4 therapy was permitted, and checkpoint inhibitors had been received by roughly 42% of dose-escalation patients. Intravenous ivuxolimab was administered to patients every 2 weeks at six dose levels: 0.01, 0.1, 0.3, 1.5, 3 and 10 mg/kg. Among the approximately 50 dose-escalation patients, around 19 had hepatocellular carcinoma, approximately 15 melanoma, 9 renal cell carcinoma and 9 head and neck cancer. Partial responses occurred in three dose-escalation patients: two with cutaneous melanoma and one with hepatocellular carcinoma.

Patients with autoimmune disease history or receiving systemic immunosuppression were excluded from the trial. Peripheral blood for TCR sequencing was collected from all dose cohorts at baseline, on cycle 4 day 1, and on cycle 7 day 1. Samples came from an open-label, multicenter, first-in-human phase I dose-escalation trial of ivuxolimab. Adults with locally advanced or metastatic head and neck squamous cell, hepatocellular, melanoma or renal cell carcinoma were enrolled in the trial. Before TCR sequencing, CD4+ and CD8+ T cells were separately sorted from peripheral blood. Remarks on this clone: There is no known antigen for this receptor. Base qualities are missing; no much larger clone stands one base away.

The paper as a whole reports these results and caveats: In the 0.1-3.0 mg/kg groups, partial responders were among the patients with the lowest normalized peripheral clonal expansion, particularly in CD8+ T cells. After ivuxolimab, more expanded clones were found on average in CD8+ T cells than in CD4+ T cells. At doses of 0.1 to 3.0 mg/kg, clonal expansion of both CD4+ and CD8+ T cells in blood was seen between baseline and week 6. The antigen specificity of the clonally expanded peripheral T cells was not determined. Low levels of normalized T-cell clonal expansion were also shown by some nonresponding patients.

Genomic DNA was isolated from the sorted cells so that the TCRbeta CDR3 region could be sequenced. TCRbeta CDR3 regions were sequenced using the immunoSEQ Assay. What TCRdb holds here is the immuneACCESS table cut down to in-frame rearrangements. Part of the clones is not present; checked against another copy, under half of the missing clones reflect an unresolved V gene, and the others are unexplained. The sample records some 86,000 clones, about 94% of which are singletons. The ten largest clones capture 8.5% to 10% of the sample. Reading the germline V gene gives CDR1 MDHEN and CDR2 SYDVKM. V loses 2 bases of germline sequence and J loses 0 bases, and the interval between the two ends is 10 bases. The CDR3 spans 15 residues, from the cysteine through the phenylalanine. Only CDR3 DNA is held: 45 bases, read in frame from base 1.

The sequence is built from TRBV28 and TRBJ1-1, and perhaps TRBD1 as D gene, on 6 matching bases. This sample comprised CD4+ or CD8+ T cells sorted from blood, obtained in a trial of the OX40 agonist ivuxolimab. The source is an adult with an advanced solid tumor such as melanoma, head and neck, liver or kidney cancer. The CDR3 protein is CASSLPRTVNTEAFF. The DNA is TGTGCCAGCAGTTTACCTAGGACAGTGAACACTGAAGCTTTCTTT. The reference TRBV28 and TRBJ1-1 proteins fill in what lies around the CDR3, so the full variable domain reads DVKVTQSSRYLVKRTGEKVFLECVQDMDHENMFWYRQDPGLGLRLIYFSYDVKMKEKGDIPEGYSVSREKKERFSLILESASTNQTSMYLCASSLPRTVNTEAFFGQGTRLTVV.